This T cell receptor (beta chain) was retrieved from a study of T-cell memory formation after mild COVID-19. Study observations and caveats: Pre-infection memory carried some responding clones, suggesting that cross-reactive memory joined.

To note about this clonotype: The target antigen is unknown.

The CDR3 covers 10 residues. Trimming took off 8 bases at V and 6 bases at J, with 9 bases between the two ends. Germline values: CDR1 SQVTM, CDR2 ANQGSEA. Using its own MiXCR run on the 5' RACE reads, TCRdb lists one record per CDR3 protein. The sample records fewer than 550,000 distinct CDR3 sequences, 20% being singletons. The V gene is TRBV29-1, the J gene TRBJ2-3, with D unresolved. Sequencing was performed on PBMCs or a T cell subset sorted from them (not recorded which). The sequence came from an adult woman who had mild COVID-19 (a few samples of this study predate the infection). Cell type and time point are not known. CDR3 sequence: CSTIRDTQYF. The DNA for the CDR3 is TGCAGCACCATTAGGGATACGCAGTATTTT.